The 2 T cell receptor beta chains below were found in one sample sequenced in a study of T cell responses to AZD1222 COVID-19 vaccine. The method was immunoSEQ multiplex PCR; TCRdb's version includes in-frame clones alone and lacks a portion of them. In the table there are fewer than 150,000 clones, roughly 90% of which are singletons. Sequencing was performed on peripheral blood, taken 28 days after the second AZD1222 dose. The origin of the receptors is an adult who received the AZD1222 COVID-19 vaccine.

This sequence joins TRBV29-1 and TRBJ1-1, with D uncertain. There are 14 residues in the CDR3. Germline V gene lookup returns CDR1 SQVTM and CDR2 ANQGSEA. The ends were cut back, 5 bases at V and 4 bases at J, with 17 bases in the middle. The CDR3 DNA reads as TGCAGCGTTCTCCCTCTCCGGGGTATCACTGAAGCTTTCTTT. Protein product: CSVLPLRGITEAFF.

The V gene is TRBV3-1 (or the pseudogene TRBV3-2), the J gene TRBJ2-7; D remains ambiguous. The CDR3 has 16 residues. CDR1 and CDR2 from the germline V gene are LGHDT and YNNKEL (reference sequence). Trimming took 3 bases from V and 4 from J, leaving 19 bases between them. Here the CDR3 DNA reads TGTGCCAGCAGCCACTCCACCGCAGGCGCCCCTTACGAGCAGTACTTC. Translated: CASSHSTAGAPYEQYF.